One and the same sample provided the 18 T cell receptor beta chains below, sequenced in a study of T cell repertoires in ileal Crohn's disease. The method was immunoSEQ multiplex PCR; TCRdb's version includes in-frame clones alone and lacks a portion of them. Among a few thousand clones, about 80% were seen once, and the ten largest hold approximately 7%. Time point described: inflamed ileum from the surgical specimen. Sequenced sample: ileal tissue. These receptors were collected from an adult with Crohn's disease.

This chain uses TRBV30 with TRBJ1-1; D not resolved. V lost 4 bases and J 0 bases, leaving 3 bases between the germline ends. Germline-derived CDR1 and CDR2 are GTSNPN and SVGIG (reference sequence). CDR3 size: 11 residues. Here the CDR3 DNA reads TGTGCCTGGATCCTGAACACTGAAGCTTTCTTT. This codes for CAWILNTEAFF.

The chain is built from TRBV11-3 and TRBJ2-2; 11 positions agree with TRBD2. The V segment lost 6 bases and the J segment 7 bases; nucleotides outside the gene matches: 10. The germline V gene has CDR1 SGHNT and CDR2 YENEEA. There are 16 residues in the CDR3. CDR3 DNA sequence: TGTGCCAGCAGTCCTCTAGCGGGAGGTGTTAACGGGGAGCTGTTTTTT. It codes for CASSPLAGGVNGELFF.

This clone was seen a handful of times. The chain carries TRBV4-2 and TRBJ1-5, with no clear D. This CDR3 contains 13 residues. Germline V gene lookup returns CDR1 LGHNA and CDR2 YNFKEQ. V lost 4 bases and J 5 bases, leaving 9 bases between the germline ends. CDR3 sequence: CASSLGSDQPQHF. For the CDR3, the DNA is TGTGCCAGCAGCCTAGGAAGTGATCAGCCCCAGCATTTT.

This chain joins TRBV4-1 and TRBJ1-5; 7 bases fit TRBD1. Per the germline V gene, CDR1 is MGHRA and CDR2 is YSYEKL. The CDR3 consists of 17 residues. J was trimmed by 7 bases and V by 1 base; bases with no gene match: 13. Written as DNA, the CDR3 is TGCGCCAGCAGCCAAGCTCCAACAGGGGAAGAATTCCAGCCCCAGCATTTT. Its protein is CASSQAPTGEEFQPQHF.

The V gene is TRBV11-2, the J gene TRBJ2-5, with a tentative D call TRBD2 (6 bases). This CDR3 comprises 15 residues. Per germline, CDR1 SGHAT and CDR2 FQNNGV. The germline V and J ends were trimmed by 1 base and 1 base, with 10 bases remaining between them. The CDR3 is CASSLVAEGQETQYF. The DNA for the CDR3 is TGTGCCAGCAGCTTAGTAGCGGAGGGCCAAGAGACCCAGTACTTC. Full variable domain (outside the CDR3, taken from reference TRBV11-2 and TRBJ2-5): EAGVAQSPRYKIIEKRQSVAFWCNPISGHATLYWYQQILGQGPKLLIQFQNNGVVDDSQLPKDRFSAERLKGVDSTLKIQPAKLEDSAVYLCASSLVAEGQETQYFGPGTRLLVL.

This clone was picked up a small number of times. The V gene is TRBV2, the J gene TRBJ1-1; possibly TRBD1 for D (5 bases). The CDR3 consists of 13 residues. V was cut by 2 bases and J by 11 bases, with 15 bases left in between. Germline lookup yields CDR1 SNHLY and CDR2 FYNNEI. The CDR3 DNA follows: TGTGCCAGCAGTGAATTCGGGGGTTCTTCTGCTTTCTTT. It is translated as CASSEFGGSSAFF.

V usage is TRBV7-2 and J usage is TRBJ2-2, with 7 bases identical to TRBD1. Per the germline V gene, CDR1 is SGHTA and CDR2 is FQGNSA. There are 15 residues in the CDR3. In nucleotides, the CDR3 is TGTGCAACCGGAGGAAGGGGGCTCGACACCGGGGAGCTGTTTTTT. Its translation: CATGGRGLDTGELFF.

This clone was seen a few times. The V and J genes are TRBV15 and TRBJ1-4; D is perhaps TRBD1 (6 bases). Trimming stripped 8 bases from V and 7 bases from J, with 17 bases between. The CDR3 consists of 14 residues. Germline CDR1 and CDR2: LNHNV and YYDKDF (reference sequence). CDR3 sequence (DNA): TGTGCCACCTCGTTACAGGGAGGGGGTGAAAAACTGTTTTTT. Encoded protein: CATSLQGGGEKLFF.

The V and J genes are TRBV7-3 and TRBJ1-2; D is uncertain. The V gene lost 5 bases and the J gene lost 7 bases, with 20 bases spanning the gap. This CDR3 is built from 15 residues. Germline V gives CDR1 SGHTA, CDR2 FQGTGA. The CDR3 spells CASSRSGRAMSGYTF. As DNA, the CDR3 is TGTGCCAGCAGCCGGAGTGGAAGGGCAATGAGTGGCTACACCTTC.

This chain uses TRBV2 with TRBJ2-7, with 8 bases lining up with TRBD1. The CDR3 runs 13 residues. The V gene end was trimmed by 4 bases and the J gene end by 5 bases; junction bases not matched to a gene: 4. Germline-derived CDR1 and CDR2 are SNHLY and FYNNEI. CDR3 coding DNA: TGTGCCAGCAGTGGGGCAGGGGGCAACGAGCAGTACTTC. Encoded protein: CASSGAGGNEQYF.

This clone has just a few counts. The rearrangement uses TRBV25-1 and TRBJ1-1; D remains unclear. CDR1 is MGHDK, CDR2 SYGVNS, per germline. This CDR3 spans 17 amino acids. Deletions cut 3 bases from V and 0 bases from J, with 17 bases between. CDR3 sequence reads: CASSDSRAGRMNTEAFF. DNA of the CDR3: TGTGCCAGCAGTGATTCCCGGGCCGGCAGAATGAACACTGAAGCTTTCTTT.

The chain combines TRBV28 with TRBJ1-1; tentatively, D is TRBD1 (5 bases). The CDR3 is 15 amino acids. Germline values: CDR1 MDHEN, CDR2 SYDVKM. V gave up 8 bases and J gave up 1 base, with 17 bases separating them. The CDR3 bases are TGTGCCAGCCTTTCCGGGATGACAGCGAACACTGAAGCTTTCTTT. It specifies CASLSGMTANTEAFF.

The count of this clone is one. CDR3 sequence: CASSLSGDPYEQYF. DNA for the CDR3: TGTGCCAGCAGTTTATCGGGGGACCCCTACGAGCAGTACTTC. The rearrangement links TRBV6-6 to TRBJ2-7, with D possibly TRBD2 on 6 matching bases. The V gene's germline CDR1 is MNHNY and CDR2 SVGAGI (reference sequence). The CDR3 runs 14 residues. Trimming cost V 4 bases and J 2 bases, with 12 bases left between them.

This chain joins TRBV6-6 and TRBJ2-1, with unresolved D. CDR1 and CDR2 from the germline V gene are MNHNY and SVGAGI (reference sequence). The CDR3 has 14 residues. V gave up 4 bases and J gave up 6 bases, with 13 bases separating them. The CDR3 sequence is CASSSGPALNEQFF. CDR3 nucleotide sequence: TGTGCCAGCAGTTCCGGACCGGCTCTCAATGAGCAGTTCTTC.

A note on this clone: One end of the junction fails to match germline, which may point to a read error. The chain carries TRBV29-1 and TRBJ1-4; weak D call: TRBD1 (5 bases). The length of the CDR3 is 13 residues. Germline CDR1 is SQVTM and CDR2 is ANQGSEA. This CDR3 reads CSVGAGVTRKTVF. In DNA form, the CDR3 reads TGCAGCGTTGGGGCGGGGGTAACTCGAAAAACTGTTTTT.

The J gene is TRBJ2-2, the V gene TRBV9; D is ambiguous. The CDR3 consists of 14 residues. The germline V gene has CDR1 SGDLS and CDR2 YYNGEE. The V and J ends lost 0 bases and 8 bases respectively, with 11 bases between them. CDR3 sequence reads: CASSVVNGRGELFF. For the CDR3, the DNA is TGTGCCAGCAGCGTAGTTAACGGCCGGGGGGAGCTGTTTTTT.

This clone was found a few times. This chain links TRBV6-5 with TRBJ2-7, with 7 bases aligning to TRBD1. This CDR3 region has 15 residues. Germline assignment: CDR1 MNHEY and CDR2 SVGAGI. Trimming cost V 0 bases and J 4 bases; bases outside gene matches: 6. CDR3 in DNA: TGTGCCAGCAGTTACTCGTACAGGGGAGAGTACGAGCAGTACTTC. Translation gives CASSYSYRGEYEQYF.

CDR3 coding DNA: TGTGCCAGCAGGGGGTACTACAATGAGCAGTTCTTC. This gives the protein CASRGYYNEQFF. The rearrangement joins TRBV6-1 to TRBJ2-1; D unresolved. Germline CDR1 MNHNS, CDR2 SASEGT. V was cut by 6 bases and J by 3 bases, with 6 bases left in between. This CDR3 has 12 residues.